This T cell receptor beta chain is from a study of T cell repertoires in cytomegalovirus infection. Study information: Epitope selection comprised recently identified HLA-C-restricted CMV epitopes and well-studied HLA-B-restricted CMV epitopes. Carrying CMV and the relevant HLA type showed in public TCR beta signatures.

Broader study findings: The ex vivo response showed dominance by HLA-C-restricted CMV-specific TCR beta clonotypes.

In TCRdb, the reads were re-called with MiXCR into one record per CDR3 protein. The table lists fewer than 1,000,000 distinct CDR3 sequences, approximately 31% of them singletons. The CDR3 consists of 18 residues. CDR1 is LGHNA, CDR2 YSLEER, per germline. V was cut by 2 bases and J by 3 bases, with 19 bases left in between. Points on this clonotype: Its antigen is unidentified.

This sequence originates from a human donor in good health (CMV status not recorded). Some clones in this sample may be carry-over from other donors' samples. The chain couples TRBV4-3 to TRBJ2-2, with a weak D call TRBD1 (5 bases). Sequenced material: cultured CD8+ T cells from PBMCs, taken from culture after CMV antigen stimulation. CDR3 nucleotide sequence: TGCGCCAGCAGCCAAAAGGGGCTGGGCAAACCGGACACCGGGGAGCTGTTTTTT. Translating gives CASSQKGLGKPDTGELFF.